The rows below give T cell receptor beta chains drawn from one sample of a study of blood T cell repertoires in COVID-19. Libraries were prepared by immunoSEQ multiplex PCR; TCRdb keeps only in-frame clonotypes and omits some of them. The sample comprises approximately 160,000 clones, roughly 80% of which are singletons, and 7.3% rests with the top ten. The specimen was PBMCs or T cells enriched from blood (not recorded which). The origin of the receptors is a man aged 45-65 years who had recovered from COVID-19. Both conserved end residues are part of each CDR3. D genes are given only for firm matches. Clone size is given for some rows only: seen once, a few or many times, or a class if the clone is expanded.

abundance,d_gene,v_gene,j_gene,CDR3nt,CDR3aa
once,TRBD1,TRBV7-9,TRBJ1-2,TGTGCCAGCAGCTTAGTGGGACAGGGGCAAGGTGGCTACACCTTC,CASSLVGQGQGGYTF
NA,NA,TRBV6-1,TRBJ2-6,TGTGCCAGCAGTGCTTCGACAGGAGTCTCTGGGGCCAACGTCCTGACTTTC,CASSASTGVSGANVLTF
NA,NA,TRBV5-4,TRBJ2-3,TGTGCCAGCAGCCTGGGGGGGGGCGTGACAGATACGCAGTATTTT,CASSLGGGVTDTQYF
NA,TRBD1,TRBV27,TRBJ1-1,TGTGCCAGCAGTTTGGACAGGGGGCCTAGCACTGAAGCTTTCTTT,CASSLDRGPSTEAFF
NA,NA,TRBV7-9,TRBJ1-1,TGTGCCAGCAGAAACCGGGGAGGGTCGATGAACACTGAAGCTTTCTTT,CASRNRGGSMNTEAFF
few,NA,TRBV29-1,TRBJ2-5,TGCAGCGTTGAAGATCATGCGAAGACCCAGTACTTC,CSVEDHAKTQYF
NA,NA,TRBV2,TRBJ2-7,TGTGCCAGCACACAAATTTACGAGCAGTACTTC,CASTQIYEQYF
few,NA,TRBV3-1/TRBV3-2,TRBJ2-2,TGTGCCAGCAGCCACCCATGGGGAGTGAACACCGGGGAGCTGTTTTTT,CASSHPWGVNTGELFF
once,NA,TRBV4-2,TRBJ1-5,TGTGCCAGCAGCCAGGAACAGGGTATAGTGCAGCCCCAGCATTTT,CASSQEQGIVQPQHF
NA,TRBD2,TRBV4-2,TRBJ2-3,TGTGCCAGCAGCCAACGGACTAGCGGGGAGAGAGATACGCAGTATTTT,CASSQRTSGERDTQYF
once,NA,TRBV5-8,TRBJ1-4,TGTGCCAGCAGCTTGGGACAACCGACAACTAATGAAAAACTGTTTTTT,CASSLGQPTTNEKLFF
NA,NA,TRBV7-2,TRBJ1-3,TGTGCCAGCAGCTGGGAAGGGGCGCGAGGAAACACCATATATTTT,CASSWEGARGNTIYF
once,NA,TRBV3-1/TRBV3-2,TRBJ1-2,TGTGCCAGCAGCCAAGGGCCGGCGGGAGGCTACACCTTC,CASSQGPAGGYTF
NA,TRBD2,TRBV4-2,TRBJ2-7,TGTGCCAGCAGCCAGGCGACTAGCGGGGGATCCACCTACGAGCAGTACTTC,CASSQATSGGSTYEQYF
NA,TRBD2,TRBV15,TRBJ2-3,TGTGCCACCAGCAGAGATATAAATCTAGCGGGACCAGATACGCAGTATTTT,CATSRDINLAGPDTQYF
NA,TRBD2,TRBV6-5,TRBJ2-3,TGTGCCAGCAGTTATGAGACTAGCGGGGCCCCCCGTACGCAGTATTTT,CASSYETSGAPRTQYF
NA,NA,TRBV5-4,TRBJ1-5,TGTGCCAGCAGCTTGGGGGCGGGAAAGGATCAGCCCCAGCATTTT,CASSLGAGKDQPQHF
NA,NA,TRBV6-1,TRBJ2-7,TGTGCCAGCAGTGAAGGGTACAACGGAGTCCACGAGCAGTACTTC,CASSEGYNGVHEQYF
NA,TRBD2,TRBV13,TRBJ2-3,TGTGCCAGCAGCTCTGGACTAGCGGGGGGGCTCAGCACAGATACGCAGTATTTT,CASSSGLAGGLSTDTQYF
NA,NA,TRBV7-9,TRBJ1-5,TGTGCCAGCAGCTTAGATGCGGGTCTCAATCAGCCCCAGCATTTT,CASSLDAGLNQPQHF
NA,NA,TRBV4-2,TRBJ1-4,TGTGCCAGCAGCCAAGTTGTGAAGGGGGTTGAAAAACTGTTTTTT,CASSQVVKGVEKLFF
NA,NA,TRBV6-5,TRBJ2-1,TGTGCCAGCACCCCATTAGGGACAACCTCCAATGAGCAGTTCTTC,CASTPLGTTSNEQFF
NA,NA,TRBV28,TRBJ1-1,TGTGCCAGCATTGGTCAGGGGTCGGTGAAATTAACTGAAGCTTTCTTT,CASIGQGSVKLTEAFF
NA,NA,TRBV18,TRBJ1-1,TGTGCCAGCTCACCATGGGAAGGGGTTCACACTGAAGCTTTCTTT,CASSPWEGVHTEAFF
few,NA,TRBV6-5,TRBJ1-1,TGTGCCACCATGGGACACATGAACACTGAAGCTTTCTTT,CATMGHMNTEAFF
NA,NA,TRBV9,TRBJ1-6,TGTGCCAGCAGCGAACAGGTTTTAAATTCACCCCTCCACTTT,CASSEQVLNSPLHF
NA,NA,TRBV7-3,TRBJ2-7,TGTGCCAGCAGCTTGGGCCAGCCACACGAGCAGTACTTC,CASSLGQPHEQYF
NA,NA,TRBV6-5,TRBJ2-3,TGTGCCAGCAGTAAGCGGACTAGCACAGATACGCAGTATTTT,CASSKRTSTDTQYF
once,NA,TRBV6-1,TRBJ1-2,TGTGCCAGCAGTGAACTTAGGAGTGGCTACACCTTC,CASSELRSGYTF
NA,NA,TRBV3-1/TRBV3-2,TRBJ1-5,TGTGCCAGCAGCCAAGATTACAGCTATAGCAATCAGCCCCAGCATTTT,CASSQDYSYSNQPQHF
NA,NA,TRBV6-5,TRBJ1-6,TGTGCCAGCAGTCTACAGAGAATTAATTCACCCCTCCACTTT,CASSLQRINSPLHF
NA,NA,TRBV27,TRBJ2-3,TGTGCCAGCAGTTTATCGATAAGTCAGGTATACACAGATACGCAGTATTTT,CASSLSISQVYTDTQYF
NA,NA,TRBV15,TRBJ1-2,TGTGCCACCAGCAGAGATCAGGGCAACTATGGCTACACCTTC,CATSRDQGNYGYTF
NA,NA,TRBV19,TRBJ1-5,TGTGCCAGTAGTATAGCGAATCAGCCCCAGCATTTT,CASSIANQPQHF
NA,TRBD1,TRBV28,TRBJ2-1,TGTGCCAGCAGTTTACTCCACAACAGGGGCGGTACTTACAATGAGCAGTTCTTC,CASSLLHNRGGTYNEQFF
NA,TRBD1,TRBV6-5,TRBJ2-7,TGTGCCAGCAGCCACGGACAGGGGACCTACGAGCAGTACTTC,CASSHGQGTYEQYF
many,TRBD1,TRBV11-2,TRBJ1-2,TGTGCCAGCAGCTTACACTCATGGACAGGAGCTAACTATGGCTACACCTTC,CASSLHSWTGANYGYTF
NA,NA,TRBV19,TRBJ1-1,TGTGCCAGTAGTATGGACTTGGGTCGGGACACTGAAGCTTTCTTT,CASSMDLGRDTEAFF
NA,NA,TRBV30,TRBJ2-2,TGTGCCTGGAATCAGTTGACCGGGGAGCTGTTTTTT,CAWNQLTGELFF
NA,TRBD1,TRBV10-3,TRBJ1-1,TGTGCCATCAGAGCGACAGGGGGGAACACTGAAGCTTTCTTT,CAIRATGGNTEAFF
many,NA,TRBV14,TRBJ1-1,TGTGCCAGCAGCCAAGGACCCGACAGGTCTGGGTACACTGAAGCTTTCTTT,CASSQGPDRSGYTEAFF
NA,TRBD1,TRBV19,TRBJ1-4,TGTGCCAGTAAGGGGACAGGAACTAATGAAAAACTGTTTTTT,CASKGTGTNEKLFF
NA,NA,TRBV10-2,TRBJ1-6,TGCGCCAGCAGCGATTGGCAGCGTAATAATTCACCCCTCCACTTT,CASSDWQRNNSPLHF
NA,TRBD1,TRBV7-3,TRBJ2-5,TGTGCCAGCAGCGCGGGACAGGGCCTCCCGGGGGATAGGGAGACCCAGTACTTC,CASSAGQGLPGDRETQYF